The rows below give T cell receptor beta chains drawn from one sample of a study of T cells expressing NK-cell markers. TCRdb reprocessed the 5' RACE reads and stores each CDR3 protein as one record, lacking DNA. The sample is made up of under 600,000 distinct CDR3 sequences, and the top ten hold around 1.4% of it. Sequencing used blood T cells: a sorted CD56 or NKG2C T cell subset, CD4+ or CD8+ T cells, or bulk PBMC T cells (not recorded which). The receptors were gathered from a woman in her fifties or sixties in good health. The CDR3 runs from the conserved cysteine through the conserved F or W.

J gene,V gene,CDR3 protein
TRBJ2-3,TRBV5-4,CASSPATDTQYF
TRBJ2-1,TRBV4-1,CASSQPGQVNEQFF
TRBJ2-5,TRBV11-2,CASSFGRALGETQYF
TRBJ2-1,TRBV6-1,CASRSASGRAYNEQFF
TRBJ2-3,TRBV24-1,CATSDSGLAGDPDTQYF
TRBJ2-7,TRBV5-1,CASSLEGGRQQYF
TRBJ2-2,TRBV20-1,CSARSGGAGSRTGELFF
TRBJ1-2,TRBV19,CAGRDGRANYGYTF
TRBJ2-2,TRBV20-1,CSASIGAGRASGELFF
TRBJ2-1,TRBV3-1,CASSFGTSGTGEQFF
TRBJ2-5,TRBV6-1,CASSGTEMKQETQYF